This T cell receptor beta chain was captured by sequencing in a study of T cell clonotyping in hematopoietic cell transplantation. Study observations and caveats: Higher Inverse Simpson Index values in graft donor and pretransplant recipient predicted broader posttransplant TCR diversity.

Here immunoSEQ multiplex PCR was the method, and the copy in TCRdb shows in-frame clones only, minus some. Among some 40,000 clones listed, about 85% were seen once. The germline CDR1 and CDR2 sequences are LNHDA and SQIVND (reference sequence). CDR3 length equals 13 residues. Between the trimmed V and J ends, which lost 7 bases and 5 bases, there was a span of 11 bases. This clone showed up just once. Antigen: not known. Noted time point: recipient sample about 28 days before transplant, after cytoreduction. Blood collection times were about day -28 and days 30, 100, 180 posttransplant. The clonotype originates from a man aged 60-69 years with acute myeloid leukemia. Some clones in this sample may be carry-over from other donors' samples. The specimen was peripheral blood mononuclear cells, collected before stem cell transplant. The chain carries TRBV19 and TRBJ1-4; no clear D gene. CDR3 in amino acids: CASTRRQNEKLFF. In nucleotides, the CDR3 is TGTGCCAGTACCCGGCGGCAGAATGAAAAACTGTTTTTT.